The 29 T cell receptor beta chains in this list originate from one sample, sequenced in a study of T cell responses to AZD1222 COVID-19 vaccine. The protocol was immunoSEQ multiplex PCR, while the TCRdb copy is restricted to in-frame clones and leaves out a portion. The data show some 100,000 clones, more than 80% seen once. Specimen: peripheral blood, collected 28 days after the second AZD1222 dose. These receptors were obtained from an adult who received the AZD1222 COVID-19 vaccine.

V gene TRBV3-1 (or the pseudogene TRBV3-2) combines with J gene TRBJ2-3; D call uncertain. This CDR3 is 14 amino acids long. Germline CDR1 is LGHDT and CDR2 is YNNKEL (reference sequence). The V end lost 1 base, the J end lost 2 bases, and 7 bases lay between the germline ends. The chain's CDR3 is CASSQGWTTDTQYF. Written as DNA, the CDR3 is TGTGCCAGCAGCCAAGGCTGGACCACAGATACGCAGTATTTT.

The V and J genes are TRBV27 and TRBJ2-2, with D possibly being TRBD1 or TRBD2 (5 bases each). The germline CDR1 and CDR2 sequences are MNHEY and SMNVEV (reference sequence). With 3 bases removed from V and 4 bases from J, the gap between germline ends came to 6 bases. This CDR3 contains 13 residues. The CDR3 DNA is TGTGCCAGCAGTTTCGGGACCACCGGGGAGCTGTTTTTT. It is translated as CASSFGTTGELFF.

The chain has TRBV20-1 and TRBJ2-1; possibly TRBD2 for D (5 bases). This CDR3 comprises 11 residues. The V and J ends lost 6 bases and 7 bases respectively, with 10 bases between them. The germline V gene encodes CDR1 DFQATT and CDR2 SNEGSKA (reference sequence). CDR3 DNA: TGCAGTGCCACGAGGAGGAATGAGCAGTTCTTC. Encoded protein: CSATRRNEQFF.

Here the CDR3 reads CASSLGSYNSPLHF. For the CDR3, the DNA is TGCGCCAGCAGCTTGGGGTCCTATAATTCACCCCTCCACTTT. The V and J genes are TRBV5-1 and TRBJ1-6; no clear D. V lost 0 bases, J lost 1 base, and 2 bases lay in between. Germline CDR1 is SGHRS and CDR2 is YFSETQ. The length of the CDR3 is 14 residues.

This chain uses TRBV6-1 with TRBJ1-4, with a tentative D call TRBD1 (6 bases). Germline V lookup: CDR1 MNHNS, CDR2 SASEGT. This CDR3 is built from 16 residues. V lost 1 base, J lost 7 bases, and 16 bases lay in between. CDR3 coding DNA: TGTGCCAGCAGTGAAGGACTTACAGGGTTGGTTGAAAAACTGTTTTTT. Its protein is CASSEGLTGLVEKLFF.

CDR3 region: CASSQDPRGDTQYF. The CDR3 DNA reads TGCGCCAGCAGCCAAGATCCCCGGGGGGATACGCAGTATTTT. The chain employs TRBV4-3 and TRBJ2-3; possibly TRBD2 for D (6 bases). V was cut by 0 bases and J by 6 bases, with 10 bases left in between. CDR3 size: 14 residues. Germline-derived CDR1 and CDR2 are LGHNA and YSLEER.

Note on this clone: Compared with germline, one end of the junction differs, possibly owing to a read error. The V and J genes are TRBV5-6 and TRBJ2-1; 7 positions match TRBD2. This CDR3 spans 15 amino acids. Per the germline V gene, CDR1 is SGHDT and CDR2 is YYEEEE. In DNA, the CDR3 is TGTGCCAGCAGGTTGGAGCGGGGCGGATACAATGAGCAGTTCTTC. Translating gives CASRLERGGYNEQFF. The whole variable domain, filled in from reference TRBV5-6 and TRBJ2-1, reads DAGVTQSPTHLIKTRGQQVTLRCSPKSGHDTVSWYQQALGQGPQFIFQYYEEEERQRGNFPDRFSGHQFPNYSSELNVNALLLGDSALYLCASRLERGGYNEQFFGPGTRLTVL.

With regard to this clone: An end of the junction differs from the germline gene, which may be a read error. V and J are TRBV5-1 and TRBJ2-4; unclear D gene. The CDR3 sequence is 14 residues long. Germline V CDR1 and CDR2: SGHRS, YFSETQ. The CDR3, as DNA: TGCGCCAGCAGCTTGTACACCGCAGAACCCCCTCGGAACTTC. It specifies CASSLYTAEPPRNF.

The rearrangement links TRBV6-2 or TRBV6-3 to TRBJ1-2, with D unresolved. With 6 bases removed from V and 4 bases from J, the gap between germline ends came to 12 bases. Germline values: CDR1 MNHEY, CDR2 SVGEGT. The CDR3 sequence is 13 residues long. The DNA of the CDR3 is TGTGCCAGCAGCCCGGAAACAGTCTATGGCTACACCTTC. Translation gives CASSPETVYGYTF.

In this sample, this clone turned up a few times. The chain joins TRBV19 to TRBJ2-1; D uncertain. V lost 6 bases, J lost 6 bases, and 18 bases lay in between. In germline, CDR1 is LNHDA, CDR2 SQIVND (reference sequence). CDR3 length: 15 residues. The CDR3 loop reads CASSPDKNNVNEQFF. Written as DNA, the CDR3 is TGTGCCAGTAGCCCTGACAAAAATAACGTCAATGAGCAGTTCTTC.

In DNA form, the CDR3 reads TGTGCCAGCAGTCCCGTACAGGGAAATTCACCCCTCCACTTT. Its translation: CASSPVQGNSPLHF. The rearrangement links TRBV11-2 to TRBJ1-6; perhaps TRBD1 as D (6 bases). CDR1 and CDR2 from the germline V gene are SGHAT and FQNNGV. CDR3 length equals 14 residues. V gave up 6 bases and J gave up 7 bases, with 13 bases separating them.

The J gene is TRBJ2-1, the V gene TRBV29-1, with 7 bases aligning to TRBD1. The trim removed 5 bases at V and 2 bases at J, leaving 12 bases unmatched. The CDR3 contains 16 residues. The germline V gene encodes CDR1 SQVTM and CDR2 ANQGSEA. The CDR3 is CSVMETGTAAYNEQFF. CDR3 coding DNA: TGCAGCGTTATGGAAACCGGGACAGCCGCCTACAATGAGCAGTTCTTC.

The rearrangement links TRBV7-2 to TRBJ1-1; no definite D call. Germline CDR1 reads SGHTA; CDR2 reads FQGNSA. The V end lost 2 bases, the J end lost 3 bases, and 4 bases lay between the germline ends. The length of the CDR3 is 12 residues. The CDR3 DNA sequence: TGTGCCAGCAGCTTAAGGCACACTGAAGCTTTCTTT. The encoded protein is CASSLRHTEAFF.

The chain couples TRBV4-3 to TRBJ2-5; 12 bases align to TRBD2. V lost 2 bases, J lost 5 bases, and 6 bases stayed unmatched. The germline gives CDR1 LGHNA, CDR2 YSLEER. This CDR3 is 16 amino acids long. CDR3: CASSQSSGGAGETQYF. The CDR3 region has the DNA TGCGCCAGCAGCCAATCTAGCGGGGGGGCCGGGGAGACCCAGTACTTC.

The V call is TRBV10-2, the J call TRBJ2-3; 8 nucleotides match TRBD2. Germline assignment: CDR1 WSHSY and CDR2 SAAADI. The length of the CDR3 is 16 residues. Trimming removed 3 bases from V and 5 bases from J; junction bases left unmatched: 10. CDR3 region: CASSDPGLVSRDTQYF. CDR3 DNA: TGCGCCAGCAGTGACCCGGGACTAGTCAGTCGAGATACGCAGTATTTT.

In DNA, the CDR3 is TGTGCCAGCAGTAAAGGGCGCACGGCTTTCTTT. This sequence encodes CASSKGRTAFF. V gene TRBV25-1 combines with J gene TRBJ1-1; D gene unclear. V was trimmed by 5 bases and J by 11 bases, leaving 12 bases between them. The V gene's germline CDR1 is MGHDK and CDR2 SYGVNS. The CDR3 loop spans 11 amino acids.

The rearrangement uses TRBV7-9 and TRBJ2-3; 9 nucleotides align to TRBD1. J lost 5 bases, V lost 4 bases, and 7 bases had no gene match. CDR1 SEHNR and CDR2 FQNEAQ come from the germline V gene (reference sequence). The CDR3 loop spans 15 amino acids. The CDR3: CASSSHRGREDTQYF. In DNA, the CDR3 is TGTGCCAGCAGCTCGCACAGGGGGCGGGAAGATACGCAGTATTTT.

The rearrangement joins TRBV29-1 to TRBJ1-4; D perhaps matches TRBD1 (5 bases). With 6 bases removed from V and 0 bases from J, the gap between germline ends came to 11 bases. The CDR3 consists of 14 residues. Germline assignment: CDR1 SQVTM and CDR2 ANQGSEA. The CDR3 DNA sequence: TGCAGCGTATGGGAGGGACCAACTAATGAAAAACTGTTTTTT. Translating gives CSVWEGPTNEKLFF. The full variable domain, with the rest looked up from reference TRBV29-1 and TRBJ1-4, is SAVISQKPSRDICQRGTSLTIQCQVDSQVTMMFWYRQQPGQSLTLIATANQGSEATYESGFVIDKFPISRPNLTFSTLTVSNMSPEDSSIYLCSVWEGPTNEKLFFGSGTQLSVL.

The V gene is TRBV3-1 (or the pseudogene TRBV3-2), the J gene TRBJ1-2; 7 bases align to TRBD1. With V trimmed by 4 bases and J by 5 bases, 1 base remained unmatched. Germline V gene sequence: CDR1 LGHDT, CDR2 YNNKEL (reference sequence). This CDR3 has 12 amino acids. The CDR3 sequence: CASSLTGYGYTF. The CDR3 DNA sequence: TGTGCCAGCAGCCTGACAGGGTATGGCTACACCTTC.

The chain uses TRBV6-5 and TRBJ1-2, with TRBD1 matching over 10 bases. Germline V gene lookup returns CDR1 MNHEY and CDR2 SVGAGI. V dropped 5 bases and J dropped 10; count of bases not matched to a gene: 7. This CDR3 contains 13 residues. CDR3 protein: CASSRGQGLFYTF. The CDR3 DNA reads TGTGCCAGCAGTCGGGGACAGGGGCTTTTCTACACCTTC.

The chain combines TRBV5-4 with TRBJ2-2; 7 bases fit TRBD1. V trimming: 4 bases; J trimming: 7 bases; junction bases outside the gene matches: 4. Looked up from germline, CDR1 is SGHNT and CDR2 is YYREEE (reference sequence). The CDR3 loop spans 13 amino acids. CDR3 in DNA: TGTGCCAGCAGCACCGACAGGGACGGGGAGCTGTTTTTT. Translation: CASSTDRDGELFF.

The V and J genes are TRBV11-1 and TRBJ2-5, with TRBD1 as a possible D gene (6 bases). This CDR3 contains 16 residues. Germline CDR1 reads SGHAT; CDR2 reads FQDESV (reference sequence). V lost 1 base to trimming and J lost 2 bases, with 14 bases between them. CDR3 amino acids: CASSLDVTGWQETQYF. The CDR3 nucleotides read TGTGCCAGCAGCTTAGATGTAACAGGGTGGCAAGAGACCCAGTACTTC. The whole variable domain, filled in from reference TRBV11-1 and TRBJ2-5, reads EAEVAQSPRYKITEKSQAVAFWCDPISGHATLYWYRQILGQGPELLVQFQDESVVDDSQLPKDRFSAERLKGVDSTLKIQPAELGDSAMYLCASSLDVTGWQETQYFGPGTRLLVL.

The CDR3: CASSVGGQGLSDIQYF. In DNA form, the CDR3 reads TGTGCCAGCAGCGTAGGCGGCCAGGGCCTTTCAGACATTCAGTACTTC. V usage is TRBV9 and J usage is TRBJ2-4; a possible D gene is TRBD1 (5 bases). Germline V lookup: CDR1 SGDLS, CDR2 YYNGEE. The V gene lost 0 bases and the J gene lost 8 bases, with 18 bases spanning the gap. The CDR3 is made up of 16 amino acids.

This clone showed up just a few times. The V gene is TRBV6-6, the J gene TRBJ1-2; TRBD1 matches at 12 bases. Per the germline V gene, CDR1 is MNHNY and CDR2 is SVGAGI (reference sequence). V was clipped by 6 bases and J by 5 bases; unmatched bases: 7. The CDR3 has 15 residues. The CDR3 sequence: CASSLGTGGGYGYTF. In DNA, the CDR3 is TGTGCCAGCAGCCTAGGGACAGGGGGCGGGTATGGCTACACCTTC.

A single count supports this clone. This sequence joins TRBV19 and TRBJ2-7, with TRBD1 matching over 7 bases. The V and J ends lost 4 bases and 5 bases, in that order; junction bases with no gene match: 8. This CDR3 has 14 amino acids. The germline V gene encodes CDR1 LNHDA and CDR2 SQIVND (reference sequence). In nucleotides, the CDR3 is TGTGCCAGTAGTACCTCCGGGACAGTGGACGAGCAGTACTTC. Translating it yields CASSTSGTVDEQYF.

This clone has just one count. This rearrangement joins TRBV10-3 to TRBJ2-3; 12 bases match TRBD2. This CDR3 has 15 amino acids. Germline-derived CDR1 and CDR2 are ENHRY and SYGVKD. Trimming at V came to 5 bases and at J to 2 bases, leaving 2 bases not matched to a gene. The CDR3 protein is CAISRLAGDTDTQYF. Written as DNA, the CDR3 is TGTGCCATCAGTCGACTAGCGGGGGACACAGATACGCAGTATTTT.

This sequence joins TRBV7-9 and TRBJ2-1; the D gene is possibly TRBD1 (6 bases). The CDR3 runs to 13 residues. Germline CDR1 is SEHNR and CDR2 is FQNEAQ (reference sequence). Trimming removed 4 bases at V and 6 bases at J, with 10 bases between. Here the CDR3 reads CASSYRTVNEQFF. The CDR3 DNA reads TGTGCCAGCAGCTACAGGACAGTCAATGAGCAGTTCTTC.

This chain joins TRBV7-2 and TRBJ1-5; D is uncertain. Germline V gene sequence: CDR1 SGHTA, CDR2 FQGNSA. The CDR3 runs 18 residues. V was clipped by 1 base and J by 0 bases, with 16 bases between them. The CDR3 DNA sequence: TGTGCCAGCAGCTTAGAGTTGCCGGACGGTCTTAGCAATCAGCCCCAGCATTTT. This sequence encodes CASSLELPDGLSNQPQHF. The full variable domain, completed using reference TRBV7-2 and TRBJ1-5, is GAGVSQSPSNKVTEKGKDVELRCDPISGHTALYWYRQSLGQGLEFLIYFQGNSAPDKSGLPSDRFSAERTGGSVSTLTIQRTQQEDSAVYLCASSLELPDGLSNQPQHFGDGTRLSIL.

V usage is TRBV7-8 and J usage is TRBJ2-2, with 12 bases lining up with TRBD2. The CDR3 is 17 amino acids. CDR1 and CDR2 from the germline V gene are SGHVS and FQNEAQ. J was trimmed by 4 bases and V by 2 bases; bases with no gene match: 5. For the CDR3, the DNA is TGTGCCAGCAGCTTAACACTAGCGGGAGGCAGCACCGGGGAGCTGTTTTTT. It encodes CASSLTLAGGSTGELFF.